The 7 T cell receptor beta chains in this list originate from one sample, sequenced in a study of blood T cell repertoires in COVID-19 (dated by TCRdb to between 2020 and 2021). The protocol used for the library was the immunoSEQ multiplex PCR assay. The table was pulled from immuneACCESS by TCRdb, which kept in-frame rearrangements only. Such tables lose some clones; where checked, under half of the loss comes from unresolved V genes, and the rest has no known cause. The sample table lists some 300,000 clones, 70% to 90% of them with a count of one. The ten largest clones add up to less than 15% of the sample. Material for sequencing was peripheral blood. Source of these receptors: a woman aged 65 to 85 with COVID-19, enrolled during active disease.

Comments on this clone: Different DNA sequences within this sample yield the same CDR3. The chain carries TRBV5-1 and TRBJ1-1; TRBD1 aligns across 9 bases. Trimming at V came to 4 bases and at J to 1 base, leaving 2 bases not matched to a gene. The CDR3 runs 14 residues. Per germline, CDR1 SGHRS and CDR2 YFSETQ. As DNA, the CDR3 is TGCGCCAGCAGCGTGACAGGGGGGAACACTGAAGCTTTCTTT. This translates into CASSVTGGNTEAFF.

The rearrangement uses TRBV3-1 (or the pseudogene TRBV3-2) and TRBJ2-7, with 9 bases matching TRBD2. With V trimmed by 3 bases and J by 4 bases, 4 bases remained unmatched. In germline, CDR1 is LGHDT, CDR2 YNNKEL (reference sequence). This CDR3 has 14 residues. CDR3 region: CASSQASGVYEQYF. CDR3 DNA sequence: TGTGCCAGCAGCCAGGCTAGCGGGGTATACGAGCAGTACTTC.

As DNA, the CDR3 is TGTGCCACCAGTGTAGGCGGGGGGAGGAACACCGGGGAGCTGTTTTTT. This sequence encodes CATSVGGGRNTGELFF. V is TRBV24-1 and J is TRBJ2-2, with 8 bases that match TRBD2. The CDR3 contains 16 residues. CDR1 KGHDR and CDR2 SFDVKD come from the germline V gene. Trimming removed 5 bases from V and 1 base from J; junction bases left unmatched: 5.

The chain has TRBV9 and TRBJ1-6, with D hard to call. The V gene's germline CDR1 is SGDLS and CDR2 YYNGEE. V was pared by 0 bases and J by 9 bases, with 7 bases between. This CDR3 is 13 amino acids long. The CDR3 spells CASSVGEVSPLHF. CDR3 in DNA: TGTGCCAGCAGCGTAGGGGAGGTTTCACCCCTCCACTTT.

V gene TRBV11-2 combines with J gene TRBJ2-2; D perhaps matches TRBD1 (6 bases). CDR3 length equals 13 residues. V shed 5 bases and J shed 7 bases, with 11 bases lying between them. The germline V gene has CDR1 SGHAT and CDR2 FQNNGV. The CDR3 protein is CASSLVRGGELFF. The CDR3 DNA sequence: TGTGCCAGCAGCCTAGTCAGGGGCGGGGAGCTGTTTTTT.

V usage is TRBV12-5 and J usage is TRBJ2-3; perhaps TRBD2 as D (5 bases). CDR1 is LGHNT, CDR2 FRNRAP, per germline. V was trimmed by 6 bases and J by 0 bases, leaving 16 bases between them. This CDR3 region has 16 residues. CDR3: CASGTKTGGSTDTQYF. The CDR3 DNA reads as TGTGCTAGTGGCACCAAGACGGGCGGGAGCACAGATACGCAGTATTTT.

The V call is TRBV29-1, the J call TRBJ1-1; 12 bases fit TRBD1. The CDR3 spans 12 residues. J was trimmed by 10 bases and V by 6 bases; bases with no gene match: 6. Germline CDR1 reads SQVTM; CDR2 reads ANQGSEA. The CDR3 sequence is CSVGQGAVGAFF. The DNA for the CDR3 is TGCAGCGTGGGACAGGGGGCCGTTGGAGCTTTCTTT. The entire variable domain, with the rest obtained from reference TRBV29-1 and TRBJ1-1, is as follows: SAVISQKPSRDICQRGTSLTIQCQVDSQVTMMFWYRQQPGQSLTLIATANQGSEATYESGFVIDKFPISRPNLTFSTLTVSNMSPEDSSIYLCSVGQGAVGAFFGQGTRLTVV.